Listed below are T cell receptor beta chains from one sample, sequenced in a study of T-cell memory formation after mild COVID-19. TCRdb reanalysed the 5' RACE reads using MiXCR and keeps one entry per CDR3 protein. The sample records around 440,000 distinct CDR3 sequences, about 20% being singletons. Sequencing used PBMCs or a T cell subset sorted from them (not recorded which). The receptors here all came from an adult woman who had mild COVID-19 (a few samples of this study predate the infection). Cell type and time point are not known. Both conserved end residues are trimmed from each CDR3.

TRBV5-1	TRBJ1-4	ASSLMSFSGETNEKLF
TRBV15	TRBJ2-5	ATSRVPGQILQETQY
TRBV12-3/TRBV12-4	TRBJ1-1	ASSFGGSRPGAF
TRBV24-1	TRBJ2-2	ATSEPTTNTGELF
TRBV6-6	TRBJ2-7	ASSTGNSYEQY
TRBV27	TRBJ2-5	ASSLGLAVGETQY
TRBV29-1	TRBJ1-1	SVALDSRTEAF
TRBV2	TRBJ1-2	ASSSRDYGYT
TRBV20-1	TRBJ2-3	SARVTPTSGFTDTQY
TRBV29-1	TRBJ2-7	SVEALTSGIEQY
TRBV6-2/TRBV6-3	TRBJ2-7	ASSRDRAPAEQY
TRBV7-6	TRBJ1-2	ASSRYPPAFSAYGYT
TRBV20-1	TRBJ2-7	SVTQREPGEQY
TRBV5-1	TRBJ1-2	ASSPGQYNSNYGYT
TRBV3-1	TRBJ2-3	ASGGAYTDTQY
TRBV5-1	TRBJ2-3	ASSSHQRGSAEDTQY